This TCR beta chain was recovered during a study of blood T cells in healthy people across ages. Regarding the study as a whole: A conclusive naive versus antigen-experienced comparison was prevented by the unsorted PBMCs. It was the long-lived donors that had more naive CD4+ cells and higher diversity than aged donors. Measured against age, TCR beta diversity per million T cells decreased in a roughly linear manner.

Sample-barcoded 5' priming and a J-beta primer mix drove a second PCR of about 7 to 11 cycles. TCRdb called the 5' RACE reads again in MiXCR, with one record for every CDR3 protein. The table shows around 900,000 distinct CDR3 sequences, with about 53% occurring only once. Isolation yielded PBMCs, at least 7 million per sample, in every case. With respect to this clonotype: Antigen: not known.

Germline V gene data show CDR1 as SGHAT and CDR2 as FQNNGV. This CDR3 contains 13 residues. The sequence was obtained from a woman in her fifties or sixties in good health. The rearrangement uses TRBV11-2 and TRBJ2-5, with TRBD1 matching 7 bases. The J call may be incorrect, as the DNA end agrees better with TRBJ2-7. Specimen: blood. DNA for the CDR3: TGTGCCAGCAGCGCGACAGGGACCTACGAGCAGTACTTC. Encoded protein: CASSATGTYEQYF.